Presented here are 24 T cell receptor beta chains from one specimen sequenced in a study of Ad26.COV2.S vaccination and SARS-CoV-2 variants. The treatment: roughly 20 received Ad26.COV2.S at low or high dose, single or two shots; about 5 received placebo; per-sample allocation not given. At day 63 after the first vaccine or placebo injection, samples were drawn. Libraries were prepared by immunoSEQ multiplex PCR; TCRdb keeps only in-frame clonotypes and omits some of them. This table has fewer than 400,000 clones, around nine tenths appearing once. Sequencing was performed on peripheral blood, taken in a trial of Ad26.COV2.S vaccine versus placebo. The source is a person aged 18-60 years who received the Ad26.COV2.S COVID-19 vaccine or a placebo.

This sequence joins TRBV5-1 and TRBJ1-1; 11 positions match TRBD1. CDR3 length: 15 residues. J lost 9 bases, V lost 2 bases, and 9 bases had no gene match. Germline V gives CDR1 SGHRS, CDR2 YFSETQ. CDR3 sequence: CASSLGQGAGIQAFF. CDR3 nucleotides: TGCGCCAGCAGCTTAGGACAGGGGGCAGGGATTCAAGCTTTCTTT.

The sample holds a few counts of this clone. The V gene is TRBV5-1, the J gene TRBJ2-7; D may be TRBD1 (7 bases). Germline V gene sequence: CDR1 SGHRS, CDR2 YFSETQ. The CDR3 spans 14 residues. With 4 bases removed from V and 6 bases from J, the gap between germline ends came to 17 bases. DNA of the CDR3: TGCGCCAGCAGCGCGGGACAGCCAACCGGCGAGCAGTACTTC. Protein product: CASSAGQPTGEQYF.

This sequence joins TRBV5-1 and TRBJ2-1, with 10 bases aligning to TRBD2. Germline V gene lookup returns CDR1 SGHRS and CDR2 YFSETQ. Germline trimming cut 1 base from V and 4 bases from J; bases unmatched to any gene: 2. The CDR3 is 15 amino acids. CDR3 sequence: CASSLSGGAYNEQFF. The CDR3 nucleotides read TGCGCCAGCAGCTTGAGCGGGGGGGCGTACAATGAGCAGTTCTTC. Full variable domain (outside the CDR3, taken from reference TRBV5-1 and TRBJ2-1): KAGVTQTPRYLIKTRGQQVTLSCSPISGHRSVSWYQQTPGQGLQFLFEYFSETQRNKGNFPGRFSGRQFSNSRSEMNVSTLELGDSALYLCASSLSGGAYNEQFFGPGTRLTVL.

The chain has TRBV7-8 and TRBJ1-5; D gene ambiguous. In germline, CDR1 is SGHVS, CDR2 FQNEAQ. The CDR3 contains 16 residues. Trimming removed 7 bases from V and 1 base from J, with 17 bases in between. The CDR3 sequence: CASTLSRGGSNQPQHF. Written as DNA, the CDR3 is TGTGCCAGCACCCTATCCCGGGGAGGAAGCAATCAGCCCCAGCATTTT. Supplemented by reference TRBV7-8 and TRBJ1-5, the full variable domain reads GAGVSQSPRYKVAKRGQDVALRCDPISGHVSLFWYQQALGQGPEFLTYFQNEAQLDKSGLPSDRFFAERPEGSVSTLKIQRTQQEDSAVYLCASTLSRGGSNQPQHFGDGTRLSIL.

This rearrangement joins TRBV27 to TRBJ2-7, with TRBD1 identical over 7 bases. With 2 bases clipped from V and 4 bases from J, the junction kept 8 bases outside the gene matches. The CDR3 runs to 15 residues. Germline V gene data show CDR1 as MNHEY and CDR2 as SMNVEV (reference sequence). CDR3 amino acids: CASSLLGTVRYEQYF. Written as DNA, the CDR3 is TGTGCCAGCAGTTTACTCGGGACAGTGAGGTACGAGCAGTACTTC.

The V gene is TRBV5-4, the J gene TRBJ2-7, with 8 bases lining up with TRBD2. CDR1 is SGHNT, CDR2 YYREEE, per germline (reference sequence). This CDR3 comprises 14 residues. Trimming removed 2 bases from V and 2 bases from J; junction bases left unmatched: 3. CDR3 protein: CASSFAGGAYEQYF. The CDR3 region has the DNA TGTGCCAGCAGCTTTGCGGGGGGCGCCTACGAGCAGTACTTC.

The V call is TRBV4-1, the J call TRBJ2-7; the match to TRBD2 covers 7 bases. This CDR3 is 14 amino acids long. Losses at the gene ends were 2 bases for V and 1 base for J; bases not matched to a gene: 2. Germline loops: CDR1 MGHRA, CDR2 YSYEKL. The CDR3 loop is CASSQIAGSYEQYF. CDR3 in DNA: TGCGCCAGCAGCCAAATAGCGGGTTCCTACGAGCAGTACTTC.

This CDR3 is CASSLGSGYEQYF. In DNA form, the CDR3 reads TGTGCCAGCAGCTTAGGGTCGGGGTACGAGCAGTACTTC. This chain uses TRBV11-3 with TRBJ2-7; maybe TRBD2 (5 bases). CDR3 size: 13 residues. Deletions cut 1 base from V and 4 bases from J, with 8 bases between. Germline V lookup: CDR1 SGHNT, CDR2 YENEEA.

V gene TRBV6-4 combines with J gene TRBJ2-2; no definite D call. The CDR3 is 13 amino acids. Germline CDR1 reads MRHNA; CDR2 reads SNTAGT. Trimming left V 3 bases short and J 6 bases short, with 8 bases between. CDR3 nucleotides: TGTGCCAGCAGTGAAAACGGTCCCGGGGAGCTGTTTTTT. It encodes CASSENGPGELFF.

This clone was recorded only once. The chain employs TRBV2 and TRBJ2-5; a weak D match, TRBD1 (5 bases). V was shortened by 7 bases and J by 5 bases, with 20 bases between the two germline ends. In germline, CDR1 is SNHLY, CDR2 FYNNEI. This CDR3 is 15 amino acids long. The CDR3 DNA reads TGTGCCAGCACACTCACGGACACCGAGAGGGAGACCCAGTACTTC. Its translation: CASTLTDTERETQYF.

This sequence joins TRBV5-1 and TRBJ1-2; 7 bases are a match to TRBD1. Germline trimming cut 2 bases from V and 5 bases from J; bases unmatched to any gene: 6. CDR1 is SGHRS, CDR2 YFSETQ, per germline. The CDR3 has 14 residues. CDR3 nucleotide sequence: TGCGCCAGCAGCTTAGGGACAGAAGCTTATGGCTACACCTTC. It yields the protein CASSLGTEAYGYTF.

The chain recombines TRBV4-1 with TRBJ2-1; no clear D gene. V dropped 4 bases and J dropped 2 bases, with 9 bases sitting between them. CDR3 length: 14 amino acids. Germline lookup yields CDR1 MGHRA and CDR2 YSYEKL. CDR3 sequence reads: CASSPMDPYNEQFF. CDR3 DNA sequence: TGCGCCAGCAGCCCAATGGATCCCTACAATGAGCAGTTCTTC.

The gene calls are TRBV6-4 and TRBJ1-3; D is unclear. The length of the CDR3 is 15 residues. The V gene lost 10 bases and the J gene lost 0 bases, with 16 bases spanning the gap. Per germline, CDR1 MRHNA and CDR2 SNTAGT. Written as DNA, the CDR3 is TGTGCCATCTTCAACCGCGGGAGCTCTGGAAACACCATATATTTT. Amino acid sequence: CAIFNRGSSGNTIYF.

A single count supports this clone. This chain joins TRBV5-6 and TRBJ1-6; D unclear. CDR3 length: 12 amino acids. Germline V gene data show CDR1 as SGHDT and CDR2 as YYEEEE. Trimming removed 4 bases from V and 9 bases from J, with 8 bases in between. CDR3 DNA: TGTGCCAGCAGCCAGAGGGTTTCACCCCTCCACTTT. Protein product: CASSQRVSPLHF.

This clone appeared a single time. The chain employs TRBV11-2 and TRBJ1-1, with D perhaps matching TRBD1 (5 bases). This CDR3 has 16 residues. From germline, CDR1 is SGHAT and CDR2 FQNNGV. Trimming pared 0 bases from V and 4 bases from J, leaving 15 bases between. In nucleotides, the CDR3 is TGTGCCAGCAGCTTAGATTGGGGACGAGGGAGCACTGAAGCTTTCTTT. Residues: CASSLDWGRGSTEAFF.

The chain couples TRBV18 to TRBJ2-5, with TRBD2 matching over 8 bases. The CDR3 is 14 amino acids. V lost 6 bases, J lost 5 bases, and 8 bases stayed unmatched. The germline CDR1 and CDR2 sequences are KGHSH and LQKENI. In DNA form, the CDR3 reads TGTGCCAGCTCCCTTCAGCGGGGGCCCGAGACCCAGTACTTC. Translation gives CASSLQRGPETQYF.

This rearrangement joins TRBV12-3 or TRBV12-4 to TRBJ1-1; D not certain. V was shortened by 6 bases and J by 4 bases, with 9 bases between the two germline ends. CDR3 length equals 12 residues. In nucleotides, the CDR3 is TGTGCCAGCAGGGCTTCCCCCACTGAAGCTTTCTTT. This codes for CASRASPTEAFF.

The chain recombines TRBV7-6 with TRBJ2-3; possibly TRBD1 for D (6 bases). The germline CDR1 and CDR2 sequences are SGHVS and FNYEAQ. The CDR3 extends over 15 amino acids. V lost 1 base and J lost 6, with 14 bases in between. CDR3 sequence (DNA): TGTGCCAGCAGCTTAGTAGTCAATAGGGGGGATACGCAGTATTTT. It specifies CASSLVVNRGDTQYF.

CDR3 nucleotides: TGCGCCAGTAGCCCAAGCGGGGGCCTGGGAGATACGCAGTATTTT. Translating gives CASSPSGGLGDTQYF. The chain carries TRBV10-1 and TRBJ2-3, with 8 bases matching TRBD2. CDR3 length: 15 amino acids. Germline V lookup: CDR1 WNHNN, CDR2 SYGVQD (reference sequence). J lost 5 bases, V lost 9 bases, and 13 bases had no gene match.

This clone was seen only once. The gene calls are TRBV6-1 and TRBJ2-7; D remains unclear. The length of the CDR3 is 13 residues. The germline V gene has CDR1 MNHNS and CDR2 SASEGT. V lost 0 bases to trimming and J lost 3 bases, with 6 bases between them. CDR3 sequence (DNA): TGTGCCAGCAGTGAAGCGGATCTCTACGAGCAGTACTTC. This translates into CASSEADLYEQYF.

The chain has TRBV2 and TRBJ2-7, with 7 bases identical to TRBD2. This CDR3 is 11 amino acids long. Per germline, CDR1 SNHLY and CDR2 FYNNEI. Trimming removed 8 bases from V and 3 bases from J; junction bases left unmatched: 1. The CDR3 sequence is CASREVYEQYF. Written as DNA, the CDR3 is TGTGCCAGCCGGGAGGTCTACGAGCAGTACTTC.

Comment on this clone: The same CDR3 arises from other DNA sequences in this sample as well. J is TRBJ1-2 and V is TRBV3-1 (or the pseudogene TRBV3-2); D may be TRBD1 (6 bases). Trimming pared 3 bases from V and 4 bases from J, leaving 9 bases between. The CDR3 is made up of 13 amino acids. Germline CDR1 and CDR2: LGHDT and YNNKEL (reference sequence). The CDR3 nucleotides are TGTGCCAGCAGCCAGCAGGGGTCCTATGGCTACACCTTC. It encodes CASSQQGSYGYTF.

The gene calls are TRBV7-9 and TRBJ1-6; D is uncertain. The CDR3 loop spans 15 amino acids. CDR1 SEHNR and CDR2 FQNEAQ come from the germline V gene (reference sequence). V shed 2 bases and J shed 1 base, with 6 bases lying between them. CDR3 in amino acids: CASSLKLSYNSPLHF. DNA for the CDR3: TGTGCCAGCAGCTTAAAGCTTTCCTATAATTCACCCCTCCACTTT.

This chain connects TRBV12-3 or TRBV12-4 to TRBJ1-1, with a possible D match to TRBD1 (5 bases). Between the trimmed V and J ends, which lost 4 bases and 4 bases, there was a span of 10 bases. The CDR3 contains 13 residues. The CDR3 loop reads CASSSRVFTEAFF. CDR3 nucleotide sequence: TGTGCCAGCAGTTCCAGGGTTTTCACTGAAGCTTTCTTT.